The next 19 T cell receptor beta chains were all read from a single sample in a study of OX40 agonist ivuxolimab in advanced cancers. To prepare the library, the immunoSEQ multiplex PCR assay was applied. TCRdb stores this immuneACCESS table with in-frame sequences only. Part of the clones is absent; in the studies checked, under half of the shortfall reflects unresolved V genes, and no reason is known for the rest. The sample table lists roughly 96,000 clones, more than 80% of them with a count of one. The top ten constitute 5.8% of the sample. The sequences come from CD4+ or CD8+ T cells sorted from blood, collected in a trial of the OX40 agonist ivuxolimab. These receptors all come from an adult with an advanced solid tumor such as melanoma, head and neck, liver or kidney cancer.

This chain uses TRBV28 with TRBJ2-7; D is undetermined. This CDR3 is built from 13 residues. Germline CDR1 is MDHEN and CDR2 is SYDVKM. Trimming pared 7 bases from V and 6 bases from J, leaving 16 bases between. CDR3 residues: CASTLNVGFEQYF. In DNA, the CDR3 is TGTGCCAGCACCTTAAACGTTGGGTTCGAGCAGTACTTC.

The J gene is TRBJ2-5, the V gene TRBV9; D assignment may be TRBD1 or TRBD2 (5 bases each). V dropped 3 bases and J dropped 1 base, with 10 bases sitting between them. CDR1 and CDR2 (germline): SGDLS, YYNGEE. CDR3 length: 14 amino acids. CDR3 DNA: TGTGCCAGCAGCGGGGGACGGTCCCAAGAGACCCAGTACTTC. Translated, it gives CASSGGRSQETQYF.

This rearrangement joins TRBV10-3 to TRBJ1-6, with a weak D call TRBD1 (5 bases). This CDR3 is 14 amino acids long. Germline CDR1 ENHRY, CDR2 SYGVKD. Trimming took off 10 bases at V and 9 bases at J, with 19 bases between the two ends. Here the CDR3 DNA reads TGTGCCACGCGGGACCCTCAGGGAAGTTCACCCCTCCACTTT. This sequence encodes CATRDPQGSSPLHF.

The V and J genes are TRBV5-8 and TRBJ1-3; 9 positions agree with TRBD1. V gave up 4 bases and J gave up 4 bases; unmatched junction bases: 15. The length of the CDR3 is 18 residues. Looked up from germline, CDR1 is SGHTS and CDR2 is YDEGEE. The CDR3 DNA is TGTGCCAGCAGCAGAGGACAGGGGAATGAGCTACGGGGAAACACCATATATTTT. Translating it yields CASSRGQGNELRGNTIYF.

The chain is built from TRBV5-1 and TRBJ2-3, with 9 bases lining up with TRBD2. Germline CDR1 reads SGHRS; CDR2 reads YFSETQ. This CDR3 contains 16 residues. V shed 3 bases, J shed 3 bases, and the junction held 8 bases outside the gene matches. As DNA, the CDR3 is TGCGCCAGCAGCTCTTCCGGGACTAGCAGGACAGATACGCAGTATTTT. This sequence encodes CASSSSGTSRTDTQYF.

This sequence joins TRBV2 and TRBJ2-3; D uncertain. The V end lost 3 bases, the J end lost 4 bases, and 8 bases lay between the germline ends. Germline CDR1 is SNHLY and CDR2 is FYNNEI. The CDR3 runs to 13 residues. The DNA for the CDR3 is TGTGCCAGCAGTGACCCTACCGCAGATACGCAGTATTTT. Amino acid sequence: CASSDPTADTQYF.

The chain couples TRBV12-5 to TRBJ2-2, with D uncertain. V lost 3 bases and J lost 2, with 1 base in between. The CDR3 covers 12 residues. Germline V gene data show CDR1 as LGHNT and CDR2 as FRNRAP. CDR3 sequence reads: CASGLNTGELFF. CDR3 sequence (DNA): TGTGCTAGTGGTTTAAACACCGGGGAGCTGTTTTTT.

The rearrangement links TRBV2 to TRBJ2-3; D possibly corresponds to TRBD2 (5 bases). V was trimmed by 3 bases and J by 4 bases, leaving 14 bases between them. Germline values: CDR1 SNHLY, CDR2 FYNNEI. This CDR3 spans 15 amino acids. The CDR3 spells CASSENGLAPDTQYF. The CDR3 DNA is TGTGCCAGCAGTGAGAATGGACTTGCCCCAGATACGCAGTATTTT.

J is TRBJ2-3 and V is TRBV5-1; TRBD2 agrees at 9 bases. Trimming at V came to 6 bases and at J to 5 bases, leaving 4 bases not matched to a gene. CDR3 length equals 13 residues. Germline V gene sequence: CDR1 SGHRS, CDR2 YFSETQ. For the CDR3, the DNA is TGCGCCAGCATGTTAGCGGGAGTAGATACGCAGTATTTT. The encoded protein is CASMLAGVDTQYF. The full variable domain, with the rest looked up from reference TRBV5-1 and TRBJ2-3, is KAGVTQTPRYLIKTRGQQVTLSCSPISGHRSVSWYQQTPGQGLQFLFEYFSETQRNKGNFPGRFSGRQFSNSRSEMNVSTLELGDSALYLCASMLAGVDTQYFGPGTRLTVL.

In its sample, this clone was seen a few times. This chain uses TRBV6-5 with TRBJ2-3, with D possibly TRBD2 on 5 matching bases. The CDR3 is made up of 13 amino acids. CDR1 and CDR2 (germline): MNHEY, SVGAGI. V lost 8 bases and J 2 bases, leaving 11 bases between the germline ends. The CDR3 DNA reads as TGTGCCAGCTTGAGCGGAATCACAGATACGCAGTATTTT. As protein: CASLSGITDTQYF.

The rearrangement joins TRBV5-4 to TRBJ2-3; 11 bases agree with TRBD2. The CDR3 runs to 16 residues. The V gene's germline CDR1 is SGHNT and CDR2 YYREEE (reference sequence). The ends lost 0 bases at V and 6 bases at J; junction bases unmatched: 6. CDR3 protein: CASSLGLAGPEDTQYF. CDR3 bases: TGTGCCAGCAGCTTGGGACTAGCGGGACCAGAGGATACGCAGTATTTT.

This chain uses TRBV5-6 with TRBJ1-4; D unclear. With 2 bases removed from V and 4 bases from J, the gap between germline ends came to 9 bases. Germline values: CDR1 SGHDT, CDR2 YYEEEE. The CDR3 has 14 residues. The CDR3 DNA follows: TGTGCCAGCAGCTTTTGGCACAGTAATGAAAAACTGTTTTTT. This translates into CASSFWHSNEKLFF. Complete variable domain (other parts from reference TRBV5-6 and TRBJ1-4): DAGVTQSPTHLIKTRGQQVTLRCSPKSGHDTVSWYQQALGQGPQFIFQYYEEEERQRGNFPDRFSGHQFPNYSSELNVNALLLGDSALYLCASSFWHSNEKLFFGSGTQLSVL.

V is TRBV2 and J is TRBJ1-5, with 8 nucleotides matching TRBD1. The CDR3 loop spans 15 amino acids. Trimming removed 0 bases from V and 4 bases from J; junction bases left unmatched: 2. CDR1 and CDR2 (germline): SNHLY, FYNNEI. CDR3 coding DNA: TGTGCCAGCAGTGAAGCTAGGACAGGGAATCAGCCCCAGCATTTT. Its protein product is CASSEARTGNQPQHF.

The chain recombines TRBV5-6 with TRBJ1-2, with D hard to call. Trimming took off 0 bases at V and 8 bases at J, with 23 bases between the two ends. Germline V gene lookup returns CDR1 SGHDT and CDR2 YYEEEE. This CDR3 is built from 17 residues. The CDR3 spells CASSLGTWADDRGGYTF. The CDR3 DNA is TGTGCCAGCAGCTTGGGCACTTGGGCCGACGATCGAGGAGGCTACACCTTC.

The chain carries TRBV7-2 and TRBJ2-7; TRBD2 matches 7 bases. Germline trimming cut 3 bases from V and 6 bases from J; bases unmatched to any gene: 5. The CDR3 is made up of 13 amino acids. Per germline, CDR1 SGHTA and CDR2 FQGNSA. The CDR3 here is CASSLTSPLEQYF. The CDR3 region has the DNA TGTGCCAGCAGCTTGACTAGCCCCCTCGAGCAGTACTTC.

As regards this clone: The sample has other DNA sequences that encode this CDR3 too. The chain couples TRBV18 to TRBJ2-7; D is unclear. Trimming pared 6 bases from V and 4 bases from J, leaving 7 bases between. CDR1 and CDR2 (germline): KGHSH, LQKENI. CDR3 length equals 11 residues. The CDR3: CASSPAYEQYF. The CDR3 coding sequence is TGTGCCAGCTCTCCGGCTTACGAGCAGTACTTC.

The chain carries TRBV19 and TRBJ2-1; D is undetermined. CDR1 LNHDA and CDR2 SQIVND come from the germline V gene (reference sequence). The V end was cut by 3 bases, the J end by 6 bases, with 6 bases between. The CDR3 covers 12 residues. This chain's CDR3 is CASSIYGNEQFF. The CDR3 DNA follows: TGTGCCAGTAGTATTTATGGCAATGAGCAGTTCTTC.

The chain is built from TRBV18 and TRBJ1-2; D unclear. This CDR3 has 12 residues. Trimming took off 2 bases at V and 8 bases at J, with 9 bases between the two ends. The germline V gene has CDR1 KGHSH and CDR2 LQKENI. CDR3: CASSPGKEGYTF. In DNA form, the CDR3 reads TGTGCCAGCTCACCAGGGAAGGAGGGCTACACCTTC. Filled out from reference TRBV18 and TRBJ1-2, the complete variable domain reads NAGVMQNPRHLVRRRGQEARLRCSPMKGHSHVYWYRQLPEEGLKFMVYLQKENIIDESGMPKERFSAEFPKEGPSILRIQQVVRGDSAAYFCASSPGKEGYTFGSGTRLTVV.

The chain is built from TRBV4-1 and TRBJ1-5; 12 bases match TRBD1. CDR1 is MGHRA and CDR2 is YSYEKL in the germline V gene. V shed 3 bases and J 0 bases; nucleotides not matched to a gene: 6. This CDR3 region has 18 residues. CDR3 nucleotides: TGCGCCAGCAGCCACACGGGACAGGGGGCCAATAGCAATCAGCCCCAGCATTTT. It translates to CASSHTGQGANSNQPQHF.